A selection of T cell receptor beta chains follows, all from one sample in a study of OX40 agonist ivuxolimab in advanced cancers. Only in-frame clones appear in the TCRdb table, and some are missing; sequencing was by immunoSEQ multiplex PCR. The repertoire holds under 140,000 clones, with over 85% as singletons. The sequencing here drew on CD4+ or CD8+ T cells sorted from blood, taken in a trial of the OX40 agonist ivuxolimab. The source is an adult with an advanced solid tumor such as melanoma, head and neck, liver or kidney cancer. Each CDR3 is given with its conserved first and last residue. D genes are given only for firm matches. Expanded clones are given a class, and other clones once, few, many or no size at all.

>TRBJ2-3|TRBV11-2|NA|NA
TGTGCCAGCAGCTTGCAAAGCACAGATACGCAGTATTTT
CASSLQSTDTQYF
>TRBJ1-5|TRBV27|NA|TRBD1
TGTGCCAGCGGTGACAGGGGAGGTCAGCCCCAGCATTTT
CASGDRGGQPQHF
>TRBJ2-1|TRBV5-1|NA|NA
TGCGCCAGCAGCCAAGACAATGAGCAGTTCTTC
CASSQDNEQFF
>TRBJ2-7|TRBV7-2|NA|NA
TGTGCCAGCAGCTTGGCCTACTACGAGCAGTACTTC
CASSLAYYEQYF
>TRBJ2-7|TRBV6-6|once|NA
TGTGCCAGCAGCCGGGACCATTACCGCTACGAGCAGTACTTC
CASSRDHYRYEQYF
>TRBJ1-1|TRBV5-1|NA|NA
TGCGCCAGCAGCTTGGAAGGGGCGAACACTGAAGCTTTCTTT
CASSLEGANTEAFF
>TRBJ1-5|TRBV10-3|NA|NA
TGTGCCATCAAGTACTCCCTGGATCAGCCCCAGCATTTT
CAIKYSLDQPQHF
>TRBJ2-1|TRBV7-7|NA|TRBD1
TGTGCTAGCAGCTTAGACAGGGGGATAAGTAATGAGCAGTTCTTC
CASSLDRGISNEQFF
>TRBJ2-5|TRBV7-9|NA|NA
TGTGCCAGCAGCCCGGGACGGGCAACGCAAGAGACCCAGTACTTC
CASSPGRATQETQYF
>TRBJ2-7|TRBV30|NA|TRBD2
TGTGCCTGGAGTCGGGACTACTTCCGTCGATTGATGGAGGTGGAGCAGTACTTC
CAWSRDYFRRLMEVEQYF
>TRBJ2-5|TRBV18|few|NA
TGTGCCAGCTCACCACCGTCAATTCAAGAGACCCAGTACTTC
CASSPPSIQETQYF
>TRBJ2-7|TRBV14|NA|TRBD2
TGTGCCAGCAGCGGCTCGTTGATAGCGGGAGTTGAAGGTGTCGCCTACGAGCAGTACTTC
CASSGSLIAGVEGVAYEQYF
>TRBJ2-1|TRBV30|NA|TRBD2
TGTGCCTGGAGCGGAACTAGCGGGGGGAATGAGCAGTTCTTC
CAWSGTSGGNEQFF
>TRBJ2-3|TRBV19|NA|NA
TGTGCCAGTAGGCCCAAGGAGAGTACAGATACGCAGTATTTT
CASRPKESTDTQYF
>TRBJ2-3|TRBV5-1|few|NA
TGCGCCAGCAGCTTGGTTGCTAGCACAGATACGCAGTATTTT
CASSLVASTDTQYF
>TRBJ2-1|TRBV10-3|NA|NA
TGTGCCATCCCAGGACTCAAGGGGAATGAGCAGTTCTTC
CAIPGLKGNEQFF
>TRBJ1-1|TRBV9|NA|NA
TGTGCCAGCAGCGTAGAGAGCCATAGCCTTGAAGCTTTCTTT
CASSVESHSLEAFF
>TRBJ2-1|TRBV11-1|NA|NA
TGTGCCAGCAGCTTACAGGAGGGGGCATCCTACAATGAGCAGTTCTTC
CASSLQEGASYNEQFF
>TRBJ2-3|TRBV5-1|NA|NA
TGCGCCAGCAGCTTGAAGGGGGTTGAAACAGATACGCAGTATTTT
CASSLKGVETDTQYF
>TRBJ2-3|TRBV7-3|NA|NA
TGTGCCAGCAGCTCGGACAGAGCCTCTAGCACAGATACGCAGTATTTT
CASSSDRASSTDTQYF
>TRBJ2-3|TRBV21-1|NA|NA
TGTGCCAGCAGCACCCTTCGACTAGCGGGAGACCGCACAGATACGCAGTATTTT
CASSTLRLAGDRTDTQYF
>TRBJ1-1|TRBV11-2|NA|NA
TGTGCCAGCAGCCGGGGCCCCCGAGCGGAAGCTTTCTTT
CASSRGPRAEAFF
>TRBJ1-1|TRBV9|few|NA
TGTGCCAGCAGCGCCTTGGGATTGAACACTGAAGCTTTCTTT
CASSALGLNTEAFF
>TRBJ2-3|TRBV28|once|TRBD2
TGTGCCAGCAGGCGGGAGTTCACAGATACGCAGTATTTT
CASRREFTDTQYF
>TRBJ2-2|TRBV11-1|NA|NA
TGTGCCAGCAGCTTCCAGGGAATCGGGGAGCTGTTTTTT
CASSFQGIGELFF
>TRBJ1-6|TRBV19|once|TRBD1
TGTGCCAGTAGCAGGGACAGATACTCCTATAATTCACCCCTCCACTTT
CASSRDRYSYNSPLHF
>TRBJ2-3|TRBV4-2|NA|TRBD1
TGTGCCAGCAGCCACCGGACAGGGAATCTCGGCACAGATACGCAGTATTTT
CASSHRTGNLGTDTQYF